These T cell receptor beta chains were read from a single sample in a study of T cells in Graves' hyperthyroidism and ophthalmopathy. TCRdb used MiXCR to reprocess the multiplex PCR reads, holding one entry per CDR3 protein. The sample lists about 400,000 distinct CDR3 sequences, about 14% occurring once. Sequencing was carried out using blood. These receptors were obtained from a woman in her twenties or thirties with Graves' ophthalmopathy. The CDR3 runs from the conserved cysteine through the conserved F or W. D genes are given only for firm matches. Some rows mark clone size as missing; the rest say once, few, many or name a class of expanded clone.

V gene	clone size	D gene	J gene	CDR3 DNA	CDR3 protein
TRBV3-1	many	TRBD2	TRBJ2-1	TGTGCCAGCAGCCTAGGACTAGCGGGGGGCGGGAATGAGCAGTTCTTC	CASSLGLAGGGNEQFF
TRBV11-1	many	TRBD2	TRBJ2-3	TGTGCCAGCAGCTTCCTCGTAGCGGGGGTAGGGGATACGCAGTATTTT	CASSFLVAGVGDTQYF
TRBV5-1	many	TRBD1	TRBJ2-7	TGCGCCAGCAGCGTCGCCACCGGGACAGGGTTGCCGTACGAGCAGTACTTC	CASSVATGTGLPYEQYF
TRBV9	many	TRBD2	TRBJ2-1	TGTGCCAGCAGCCCTAGTGTCGGGGGGGAATACAATGAGCAGTTCTTC	CASSPSVGGEYNEQFF
TRBV5-8	.	TRBD1	TRBJ2-2	TGTGCCAGCAGCCCTGGGGACAGGGTTAGCGGGGAGCTGTTTTTT	CASSPGDRVSGELFF
TRBV24-1	many	.	TRBJ2-3	TGTGCCACCAGTGATCCGACACGAACTAGCACAGATACGCAGTATTTT	CATSDPTRTSTDTQYF
TRBV10-2	.	.	TRBJ2-2	TGCGCCAGCAGACAGGGCGTGACCGGGGAGCTGTTTTTT	CASRQGVTGELFF
TRBV4-1	.	.	TRBJ1-5	TGCGCCAGCAGCCACGGGGCGGCGGGATATCAGCCCCAGCATTTT	CASSHGAAGYQPQHF
TRBV11-2	once	TRBD1	TRBJ2-5	TGTGCCAGCAGCTTCCCACAGGACAGGGGCTGGAAAGAGACCCAGTACTTC	CASSFPQDRGWKETQYF
TRBV11-3	many	.	TRBJ2-5	TGTGCCAGCAGCCCGGAGGATTACCAAGAGACCCAGTACTTC	CASSPEDYQETQYF
TRBV5-6	many	.	TRBJ2-2	TGTGCCAGCAGCTTGACCCTGGACGGCGGGAACACCGGGGAGCTGTTTTTT	CASSLTLDGGNTGELFF
TRBV7-9	few	.	TRBJ2-3	TGTGCCAGCAGGGGGGACGGGTCGGGGTTTACGCAGTATTTT	CASRGDGSGFTQYF
TRBV6-1	few	.	TRBJ1-1	TGTGCCAGCAGTGATATAAGAAGGAAAGCTTTCTTT	CASSDIRRKAFF
TRBV2	many	TRBD2	TRBJ2-5	TGTGCCAGCAGTGATTTTTATTGGACTAGCGGGGATCAAGAGACCCAGTACTTC	CASSDFYWTSGDQETQYF
TRBV18	many	.	TRBJ1-6	TGTGCCAGCTCACCACTTCGAGAGTCACCCCTCCACTTT	CASSPLRESPLHF
TRBV7-9	many	.	TRBJ1-1	TGTGCCAGCAGCTTCCCCGGGGGGTCTGAAGCTTTCTTT	CASSFPGGSEAFF
TRBV20-1	many	TRBD2	TRBJ2-1	TGCAGTGCTAGGCGGGGGGCGTTCAATGAGCAGTTCTTC	CSARRGAFNEQFF
TRBV20-1	many	.	TRBJ1-1	TGCAGTGCTATCAGGGAGTTAATGAACACTGAAGCTTTCTTT	CSAIRELMNTEAFF
TRBV7-2	many	.	TRBJ2-7	TGTGCCAGCAGCTTAGATGGGGGCGGTACAAACTACGAGCAGTACTTC	CASSLDGGGTNYEQYF
TRBV7-9	many	.	TRBJ1-1	TGTGCCAGCAGCAACAGAAGAATGAACACTGAAGCTTTCTTT	CASSNRRMNTEAFF
TRBV6-1	many	.	TRBJ1-2	TGTGCCAGCAGTGAGTCGGGCCAAGTCCCCTCTGGCTACACCTTC	CASSESGQVPSGYTF
TRBV4-1	few	.	TRBJ2-4	TGCGCCAGCAGCCAAGATGAAGGGTTCGTAGAGGGCTCGTACTTC	CASSQDEGFVEGSYF
TRBV12-3/TRBV12-4	.	TRBD2	TRBJ2-1	TGTGCCAGCAGTCCGGGGGGAGAATACAATGAGCAGTTCTTC	CASSPGGEYNEQFF
TRBV30	many	.	TRBJ2-1	TGTGCCTGGAGTGTACTCCCCACACACAATGAGCAGTTCTTC	CAWSVLPTHNEQFF
TRBV3-1	many	.	TRBJ2-5	TGTGCCAGCAGCCAAGAAGGGGGGGCGGAGACCCAGTACTTC	CASSQEGGAETQYF
TRBV30	many	TRBD1	TRBJ1-1	TGTGCCTCCCTCAGAGGGGGCTGGCCTGAAGCTTTCTTT	CASLRGGWPEAFF
TRBV5-6	.	TRBD2	TRBJ2-7	TGTGCCAGCAGCCACCGGACTAGCGGAACTTACTACGAGCAGTACTTC	CASSHRTSGTYYEQYF
TRBV6-5	.	.	TRBJ1-3	TGTGCCAGCAGTTACTCGACGCAGGATGGAAACACCATATATTTT	CASSYSTQDGNTIYF
TRBV20-1	many	TRBD1	TRBJ2-3	TGCAGTGCTAGTGGTTCGGTCTGGGGACAGGCGAACACAGATACGCAGTATTTT	CSASGSVWGQANTDTQYF
TRBV9	few	TRBD1	TRBJ2-7	TGTGCCAGCAGCGTTGGACAGGGGGCCGTCGAGCAGTACTTC	CASSVGQGAVEQYF
TRBV27	.	.	TRBJ1-1	TGTGCCAGCAGCACTAAGGGACCTCCGAACACTGAAGCTTTCTTT	CASSTKGPPNTEAFF
TRBV27	.	.	TRBJ2-7	TGTGCCAGCAACCCGGGACGGGTATTGAGCTCCTACGAGCAGTACTTC	CASNPGRVLSSYEQYF
TRBV2	many	.	TRBJ2-5	TGTGCCAGCTCACGGAGGGAAGAGACCCAGTACTTC	CASSRREETQYF